This entry features one T cell receptor beta chain sequence. Its antigen is not identified. The junction differs from germline at one of its ends, possibly a read error. The CDR3 loop spans 14 amino acids. Germline V lookup: CDR1 MDHEN, CDR2 SYDVKM. This sample is part of a study of Graves' ophthalmopathy and Graves' hyperthyroidism. Notes on the study in general: Blood also harbored most expanded thyroid clonotypes above 0.001 frequency.

Using RNA transcripts, the TCR beta CDR3 regions were amplified. The workflow started with a first-round RT-PCR run with HTBI primers and then moved on to a second-round multiplex PCR. TCRdb called the multiplex PCR reads again in MiXCR, with one record for every CDR3 protein. The sample records 350,000 or so distinct CDR3 sequences, roughly 16% being singletons. This chain connects TRBV28 to TRBJ1-6; no clear D gene. Material for sequencing was peripheral blood. The sequence derives from an adult man with Graves' ophthalmopathy. The CDR3, as DNA: TGTGCCAGCAGTCCCCTCCGGACCAATTCACCCCTCCCCTTT. Encoded protein: CASSPLRTNSPLPF.